The T cell receptor beta chain under discussion was sequenced for a study of CD8+ T cells in alopecia areata. The CDR3 is made up of 13 amino acids. The V and J ends lost 0 bases and 7 bases respectively, with 9 bases between them. CDR1 is MNHEY and CDR2 is SMNVEV in the germline V gene (reference sequence). RNA extraction was followed by reverse transcription into cDNA, which acted as the sequencing template. Assay: immunoSEQ multiplex PCR; the TCRdb copy retains only in-frame clones and omits some. The sample holds 100,000 to 150,000 clones; less than 50% are singletons and the top ten take 10% to 13%. Points from the study as a whole: In scalp samples, resident alphabeta T cells of normal skin are also sequenced. Compared with mice, patients displayed less clear TCR sharing, possibly for HLA-related reasons. Clonality in lesional scalp, especially alopecia totalis/universalis, exceeded that of normal scalp.

With respect to this clone: Its antigen is undetermined.

The sequenced material came from NKG2D-low CD8+ T cells sorted from blood. The sequence was collected from a human donor with alopecia areata. The chain recombines TRBV27 with TRBJ2-5; D may correspond to TRBD1 or TRBD2 (5 bases each). The CDR3 region is CASSLSGVGTQYF. CDR3 sequence (DNA): TGTGCCAGCAGTTTATCGGGGGTAGGGACCCAGTACTTC.